A selection of T cell receptor beta chains follows, all from one sample in a study of blood T cells in healthy people across ages. From the 5' RACE reads, TCRdb called clonotypes with MiXCR, one entry per CDR3 protein. Of around 800,000 distinct CDR3 sequences in the sample, more than 25% are singletons; the top ten hold about 2.9%. The sample also formed part of further work on T cells of mothers and their children.

Sequencing input: blood. Receptors were obtained from a boy aged 5 to 17 in good health. Each CDR3 is given with its conserved first and last residue.

V	J	CDR3
TRBV3-1	TRBJ1-1	CASSLVGGRNTEAFF
TRBV12-3/TRBV12-4	TRBJ2-3	CASSLGGTADTQYF
TRBV6-6	TRBJ1-5	CASSYGTGPIIRPQHF
TRBV12-3/TRBV12-4	TRBJ2-7	CASSSGGGGAYEQYF
TRBV7-6	TRBJ2-7	CASSLGLEYEQYF
TRBV21-1	TRBJ1-1	CASDIIYRESTDAFF
TRBV30	TRBJ2-1	CAWSVDLYNEQFF
TRBV25-1	TRBJ1-6	CASSEDSAPWSPLHF
TRBV2	TRBJ1-4	CASWETTNEKLFF
TRBV6-5	TRBJ2-7	CASSLDPGSTYEQYF
TRBV5-1	TRBJ2-5	CASSLARASGRGRQETQYF
TRBV6-5	TRBJ2-1	CASSLLAWDEQFF
TRBV20-1	TRBJ1-6	CSARVSGTVSSPLHF
TRBV5-1	TRBJ2-3	CASSLGLIYTDTQYF
TRBV4-1	TRBJ1-3	CASSQDIVVGNTIYF
TRBV7-2	TRBJ2-1	CASSLVAGNYNEQFF
TRBV3-1	TRBJ2-1	CASSQVTGRTYNEQFF
TRBV29-1	TRBJ2-2	CSAVDRDAGELFF
TRBV10-3	TRBJ2-2	CAISESTRLATGELFF
TRBV20-1	TRBJ2-7	CSARGAYRDSSYEQYF
TRBV5-1	TRBJ2-6	CASSETGPGANVLTF
TRBV4-1	TRBJ2-3	CASSQETASGITVTQYF
TRBV7-2	TRBJ2-2	CASSLIGGRAGELFF
TRBV7-9	TRBJ2-5	CASSQGSTVQETQYF
TRBV5-1	TRBJ2-5	CASSFSGYQETQYF
TRBV5-1	TRBJ2-7	CASSLEWSGESYEQYF
TRBV20-1	TRBJ2-5	CSAREFREETQYF
TRBV18	TRBJ2-1	CASSLGPGLTYNEQFF
TRBV14	TRBJ2-1	CASSHHAGNEQFF
TRBV20-1	TRBJ1-4	CSARDHKVEKLFF
TRBV11-1	TRBJ2-1	CASSLDRENEQFF
TRBV10-3	TRBJ2-4	CAISERHSGPIAKNIQYF
TRBV5-1	TRBJ2-7	CVSSHGQGYEQYF
TRBV14	TRBJ2-3	CASEQAGGTQYF
TRBV12-3/TRBV12-4	TRBJ2-5	CASSILETQYF
TRBV7-3	TRBJ1-5	CASSERTRTGAPGDQPQHF
TRBV15	TRBJ2-1	CATSRHVGGEQFF
TRBV20-1	TRBJ2-3	CSARGPPLTDTQYF
TRBV9	TRBJ2-1	CASSVSGANNEQFF
TRBV12-3/TRBV12-4	TRBJ1-4	CASSLARAGTNEKLFF
TRBV12-3/TRBV12-4	TRBJ1-1	CASSPRGTGAEAFF
TRBV25-1	TRBJ1-4	CASSDRWGGEKLFF
TRBV29-1	TRBJ1-1	CSVGQGKGEAFF